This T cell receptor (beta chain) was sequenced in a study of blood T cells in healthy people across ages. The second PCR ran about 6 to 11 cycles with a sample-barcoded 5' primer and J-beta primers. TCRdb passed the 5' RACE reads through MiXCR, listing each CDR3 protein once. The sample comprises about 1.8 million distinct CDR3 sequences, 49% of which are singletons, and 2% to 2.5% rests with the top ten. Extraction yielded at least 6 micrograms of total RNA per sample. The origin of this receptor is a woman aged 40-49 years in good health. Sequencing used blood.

The CDR3 DNA reads as TGCAGTGCTGACACAAAAAAACAAGAGACCCAGTACTTC. Residues: CSADTKKQETQYF. The chain uses TRBV20-1 and TRBJ2-5; D remains ambiguous. With 5 bases removed from V and 2 bases from J, the gap between germline ends came to 12 bases. CDR1 is DFQATT and CDR2 is SNEGSKA in the germline V gene (reference sequence). The CDR3 runs 13 residues.